This entry features one TCR beta chain sequence. Its specificity is not known. Sample-barcoded 5' priming and a J-beta primer mix drove a second PCR of about 7 to 11 cycles. Each cDNA molecule, via a template-switch adaptor with 12 random nucleotides, was tagged. TCRdb re-called the 5' RACE reads with MiXCR, one entry per CDR3 protein. Of about 800,000 distinct CDR3 sequences detected, roughly 60% appear once; the ten largest clones hold about 20%. Every participating donor contributed roughly 10 milliliters of peripheral blood through a draw. Per the germline V gene, CDR1 is MNHNS and CDR2 is SASEGT. V dropped 8 bases and J dropped 2; count of bases not matched to a gene: 9. The CDR3 spans 15 residues. These data originate in a study of blood T cells in healthy people across ages. Broader study findings: Donor CMV status, an unknown factor, possibly confounded changes in expanded clonotypes.

The origin of this receptor is a man aged 25 to 40 in good health. What was sequenced was blood. The rearrangement uses TRBV6-1 and TRBJ2-1, with 7 bases that match TRBD2. CDR3 nucleotide sequence: TGTGCCAGCCATATTACCGGGACTACCTACAATGAGCAGTTCTTC. The encoded protein is CASHITGTTYNEQFF.